The clone carrying this T cell receptor (beta chain) was seen more than once but under ten times. Its antigen is currently unknown. This sample was included in a study of early T cells in non-severe SARS-CoV-2 infection. Overall study: The study sequenced bulk RNA from unsorted whole blood, with chains unpaired.

Germline V gene lookup returns CDR1 LGHNA and CDR2 YNFKEQ. J was trimmed by 5 bases and V by 0 bases; bases with no gene match: 14. This CDR3 contains 18 residues. Study-wide results and limits: VDJdb matching, biased toward anti-spike CD8 responses, missed private and CD4 specificities.

Attachment of unique molecular identifiers was made to individual cDNA molecules. Via MiXCR, TCRdb re-called the 5' RACE reads, giving one row per CDR3 protein. Of over 30,000 distinct CDR3 sequences in the sample, 7% to 7.5% were seen once. The chain links TRBV4-2 to TRBJ2-7, with 9 positions matching TRBD2. The sample here was whole blood, taken at baseline. The receptor's source is an adult who was a healthcare worker with PCR-confirmed SARS-CoV-2 infection or an uninfected control (not recorded which). The CDR3 coding sequence is TGTGCCAGCAGCCAAGATTCCCTAGCGGGATTTAGTCTCGACGAGCAGTACTTC. Encoded protein: CASSQDSLAGFSLDEQYF.